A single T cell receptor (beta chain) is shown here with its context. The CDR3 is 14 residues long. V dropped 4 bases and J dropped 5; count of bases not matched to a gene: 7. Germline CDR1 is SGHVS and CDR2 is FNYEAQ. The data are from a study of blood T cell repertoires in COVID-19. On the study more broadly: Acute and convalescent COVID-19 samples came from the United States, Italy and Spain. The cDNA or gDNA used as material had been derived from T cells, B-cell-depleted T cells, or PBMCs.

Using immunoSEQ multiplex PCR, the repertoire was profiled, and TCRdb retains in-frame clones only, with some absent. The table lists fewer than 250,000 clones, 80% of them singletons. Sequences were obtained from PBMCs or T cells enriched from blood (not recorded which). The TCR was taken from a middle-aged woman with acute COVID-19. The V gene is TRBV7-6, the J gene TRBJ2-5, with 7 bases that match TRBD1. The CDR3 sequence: CASSSRQGQETQYF. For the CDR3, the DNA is TGTGCCAGCAGCTCCCGACAGGGTCAGGAGACCCAGTACTTC.